The 32 T cell receptor beta chains listed next were all sequenced from one sample in a study of cytomegalovirus exposure and HLA in healthy donors. The PCR ran on 60 Vbeta and 13 Jbeta primers. The table came from immunoSEQ multiplex PCR; TCRdb's copy has only in-frame clones and leaves some out. The top ten hold about 1.5% of the sample, which has about 60,000 clones, about 89% seen once. Sequences were obtained from PBMCs. These receptors all stem from a man aged 18 to 29 in good health and CMV-seronegative.

V is TRBV30 and J is TRBJ1-2, with 7 bases aligning to TRBD1. The CDR3 consists of 12 residues. Germline CDR1 GTSNPN, CDR2 SVGIG (reference sequence). The V and J ends lost 7 bases and 3 bases, in that order; junction bases with no gene match: 5. The CDR3 region is CAYTGDYYGYTF. CDR3 DNA: TGTGCCTACACAGGGGACTACTATGGCTACACCTTC.

DNA for the CDR3: TGTGCCAGCAGTCCAGGGGACAGGGGGACTGAAGCTTTCTTT. It specifies CASSPGDRGTEAFF. J is TRBJ1-1 and V is TRBV9; 11 bases fit TRBD1. The CDR3 is 14 amino acids. The germline CDR1 and CDR2 sequences are SGDLS and YYNGEE. V shed 5 bases and J 5 bases; nucleotides not matched to a gene: 5.

This chain's CDR3 is CAISERGPNTEAFF. CDR3 coding DNA: TGTGCCATCAGTGAGAGGGGCCCGAACACTGAAGCTTTCTTT. The V gene is TRBV10-3, the J gene TRBJ1-1; TRBD1 is a possible D gene (5 bases). This CDR3 is 14 amino acids long. The V and J ends lost 2 bases and 1 base respectively, with 8 bases between them. Per the germline V gene, CDR1 is ENHRY and CDR2 is SYGVKD.

The chain carries TRBV5-1 and TRBJ2-3; 8 nucleotides align to TRBD2. The CDR3 runs to 17 residues. Germline lookup yields CDR1 SGHRS and CDR2 YFSETQ. The ends lost 0 bases at V and 2 bases at J; junction bases unmatched: 8. The CDR3 here is CASSLGSGGGTTDTQYF. The CDR3 DNA sequence: TGCGCCAGCAGCTTGGGCAGCGGGGGTGGAACCACAGATACGCAGTATTTT.

The chain uses TRBV4-1 and TRBJ2-2; D is possibly TRBD1 (5 bases). Trimming left V 4 bases short and J 6 bases short, with 18 bases between. Germline lookup yields CDR1 MGHRA and CDR2 YSYEKL. The length of the CDR3 is 16 residues. CDR3 amino acids: CASSREVQGGSGELFF. The CDR3, as DNA: TGCGCCAGCAGCCGAGAGGTTCAGGGTGGCTCCGGGGAGCTGTTTTTT.

V is TRBV5-4 and J is TRBJ2-7, with D perhaps TRBD1 (6 bases). V lost 4 bases and J lost 3, with 14 bases in between. Germline assignment: CDR1 SGHNT and CDR2 YYREEE (reference sequence). CDR3 length: 14 amino acids. CDR3 nucleotides: TGTGCCAGCAGCGGGGGCAGAGGACTCTACGAGCAGTACTTC. This translates into CASSGGRGLYEQYF.

V usage is TRBV9 and J usage is TRBJ1-1, with D hard to call. The germline V gene encodes CDR1 SGDLS and CDR2 YYNGEE. This CDR3 contains 13 residues. The germline V and J ends were trimmed by 0 bases and 2 bases, with 5 bases remaining between them. The CDR3 sequence: CASSVAPNTEAFF. The CDR3 bases are TGTGCCAGCAGCGTAGCCCCAAACACTGAAGCTTTCTTT.

This clone came up once. J is TRBJ2-5 and V is TRBV19; 10 nucleotides line up with TRBD1. Germline V gives CDR1 LNHDA, CDR2 SQIVND (reference sequence). The V and J ends lost 8 bases and 4 bases, in that order; junction bases with no gene match: 4. The CDR3 has 13 residues. As DNA, the CDR3 is TGTGCCAGTGGGACAGGGGTTGTAGAGACCCAGTACTTC. This gives the protein CASGTGVVETQYF.

This clone has a single count. The chain is built from TRBV10-1 and TRBJ1-6; D is ambiguous. Germline V gene data show CDR1 as WNHNN and CDR2 as SYGVQD (reference sequence). The CDR3 loop spans 16 amino acids. V gave up 7 bases and J gave up 1 base, with 14 bases separating them. The CDR3 protein is CASTIPRGSYNSPLHF. The CDR3 DNA is TGCGCCAGCACCATTCCCCGCGGTTCCTATAATTCACCCCTCCACTTT.

This chain links TRBV7-2 with TRBJ1-1; D is unresolved. Looked up from germline, CDR1 is SGHTA and CDR2 is FQGNSA. The germline V and J ends were trimmed by 3 bases and 3 bases, with 8 bases remaining between them. This CDR3 is built from 13 residues. The CDR3 sequence is CASSFSEDTEAFF. The CDR3 nucleotides read TGTGCCAGCAGCTTCTCGGAGGACACTGAAGCTTTCTTT. The entire variable domain, with the rest obtained from reference TRBV7-2 and TRBJ1-1, is as follows: GAGVSQSPSNKVTEKGKDVELRCDPISGHTALYWYRQSLGQGLEFLIYFQGNSAPDKSGLPSDRFSAERTGGSVSTLTIQRTQQEDSAVYLCASSFSEDTEAFFGQGTRLTVV.

V gene TRBV7-6 combines with J gene TRBJ2-5; D is unresolved. This CDR3 comprises 13 residues. Trimming stripped 5 bases from V and 1 base from J, with 8 bases between. Germline V lookup: CDR1 SGHVS, CDR2 FNYEAQ. The CDR3 region has the DNA TGTGCCAGCAGCCTACTACCCCAAGAGACCCAGTACTTC. This encodes CASSLLPQETQYF.

V is TRBV4-1 and J is TRBJ1-5; D is unclear. V lost 3 bases to trimming and J lost 0 bases, with 9 bases between them. This CDR3 contains 15 residues. Germline loops: CDR1 MGHRA, CDR2 YSYEKL. CDR3 sequence: CASSQDWNSNQPQHF. The CDR3 DNA is TGCGCCAGCAGCCAGGACTGGAATAGCAATCAGCCCCAGCATTTT.

The genes are TRBV7-8 and TRBJ2-3, with 7 bases matching TRBD1. V shed 5 bases and J 1 base; nucleotides not matched to a gene: 6. This CDR3 region has 15 residues. Germline V gene data show CDR1 as SGHVS and CDR2 as FQNEAQ. CDR3 sequence reads: CASSIDRAGTDTQYF. For the CDR3, the DNA is TGTGCCAGCAGCATCGACAGGGCGGGCACAGATACGCAGTATTTT.

This clone was recorded once. This chain connects TRBV4-1 to TRBJ1-2; TRBD1 agrees at 9 bases. Germline-derived CDR1 and CDR2 are MGHRA and YSYEKL. The CDR3 sequence is 16 residues long. The V and J ends lost 1 base and 5 bases, in that order; junction bases with no gene match: 8. The CDR3 here is CASSQAPGQGYYGYTF. Written as DNA, the CDR3 is TGCGCCAGCAGCCAAGCTCCGGGACAGGGATATTATGGCTACACCTTC.

The rearrangement links TRBV5-6 to TRBJ2-7, with a weak D call TRBD2 (5 bases). The CDR3 runs to 13 residues. Germline V lookup: CDR1 SGHDT, CDR2 YYEEEE. The V and J ends lost 2 bases and 3 bases respectively, with 9 bases between them. The DNA for the CDR3 is TGTGCCAGCAGCTTTGCACGGGGCTACGAGCAGTACTTC. This encodes CASSFARGYEQYF.

This sequence joins TRBV6-5 and TRBJ1-2; tentative D call: TRBD1 (5 bases). Trimming removed 0 bases from V and 2 bases from J, with 10 bases in between. Germline lookup yields CDR1 MNHEY and CDR2 SVGAGI. This CDR3 region has 15 residues. Here the CDR3 DNA reads TGTGCCAGCAGTTACTCTACAGGAAAAAACTATGGCTACACCTTC. It translates to CASSYSTGKNYGYTF.

The chain joins TRBV28 to TRBJ1-4; D not certain. Trimming took off 9 bases at V and 3 bases at J, with 14 bases between the two ends. Germline V gene data show CDR1 as MDHEN and CDR2 as SYDVKM. The CDR3 runs 14 residues. CDR3 amino acids: CASKIGGANEKLFF. The CDR3 DNA reads as TGTGCCAGTAAGATTGGAGGAGCTAATGAAAAACTGTTTTTT.

This clone was seen once. Mismatch with germline at one junction end may stem from a read error. Other DNA sequences from this sample encode an identical CDR3 as well. The V gene is TRBV29-1, the J gene TRBJ2-1; possible D gene TRBD2, 6 bases. The germline gives CDR1 SQVTM, CDR2 ANQGSEA. This CDR3 contains 19 residues. CDR3 in amino acids: CSVLLVVTRPFSSYNEQFF. The CDR3, as DNA: TGCAGCGTCCTGTTGGTCGTGACTAGACCTTTCAGCTCCTACAATGAGCAATTCTTC.

The chain joins TRBV4-1 to TRBJ2-7; D call uncertain. Per germline, CDR1 MGHRA and CDR2 YSYEKL. Trimming took 1 base from V and 5 from J, leaving 9 bases between them. The CDR3 is 13 residues long. The DNA of the CDR3 is TGCGCCAGCAGCCAAGTACTGAATGACGAGCAGTACTTC. Amino acids: CASSQVLNDEQYF.

The rearrangement joins TRBV4-2 to TRBJ2-1; tentative D call: TRBD2 (5 bases). The V end lost 0 bases, the J end lost 4 bases, and 13 bases lay between the germline ends. The length of the CDR3 is 16 residues. Germline-derived CDR1 and CDR2 are LGHNA and YNFKEQ. CDR3 sequence (DNA): TGTGCCAGCAGCCAAGAACTGGGCGGGCCTTACAATGAGCAGTTCTTC. As protein: CASSQELGGPYNEQFF.

The rearrangement uses TRBV5-1 and TRBJ1-3, with 7 bases lining up with TRBD1. Germline V lookup: CDR1 SGHRS, CDR2 YFSETQ. This CDR3 is 14 amino acids long. V shed 4 bases and J 1 base; nucleotides not matched to a gene: 2. CDR3 bases: TGCGCCAGCAGCCCAGGGGGTTCTGGAAACACCATATATTTT. Translation gives CASSPGGSGNTIYF. The full variable domain, rest sourced from reference TRBV5-1 and TRBJ1-3, is KAGVTQTPRYLIKTRGQQVTLSCSPISGHRSVSWYQQTPGQGLQFLFEYFSETQRNKGNFPGRFSGRQFSNSRSEMNVSTLELGDSALYLCASSPGGSGNTIYFGEGSWLTVV.

The chain employs TRBV9 and TRBJ2-2; 8 bases fit TRBD1. The CDR3 sequence is 13 residues long. The V gene's germline CDR1 is SGDLS and CDR2 YYNGEE. Trimming cost V 3 bases and J 6 bases; bases outside gene matches: 1. In nucleotides, the CDR3 is TGTGCCAGCAGCGCGACAGGGGCCGGGGAGCTGTTTTTT. Encoded protein: CASSATGAGELFF.

CDR3 coding DNA: TGTGCCAGCAACTCCGATTCACCCCTCCACTTT. The encoded protein is CASNSDSPLHF. The chain couples TRBV6-1 to TRBJ1-6, with D hard to call. Germline V gene lookup returns CDR1 MNHNS and CDR2 SASEGT. The CDR3 sequence is 11 residues long. V lost 7 bases and J lost 8, with 6 bases in between.

The V gene is TRBV7-8, the J gene TRBJ2-5; 8 bases agree with TRBD2. J gave up 2 bases and V 4 bases, and 3 bases lay outside the gene matches. This CDR3 is built from 14 residues. Germline values: CDR1 SGHVS, CDR2 FQNEAQ. The CDR3 coding sequence is TGTGCCAGCAGCTGGACTAGCAGACAAGAGACCCAGTACTTC. Protein: CASSWTSRQETQYF.

The chain is built from TRBV6-5 and TRBJ2-7, with D tentatively TRBD1 (6 bases). The CDR3 is 14 residues long. Trimming cost V 6 bases and J 5 bases, with 17 bases left between them. Germline V lookup: CDR1 MNHEY, CDR2 SVGAGI. In nucleotides, the CDR3 is TGTGCCAGCAGGGCCGGGACACGGCCCAACGAGCAGTACTTC. Residues: CASRAGTRPNEQYF.

This chain uses TRBV10-1 with TRBJ2-3; 7 bases match TRBD1. CDR1 WNHNN and CDR2 SYGVQD come from the germline V gene (reference sequence). Trimming cost V 3 bases and J 3 bases; bases outside gene matches: 0. This CDR3 is 13 amino acids long. The CDR3 loop is CASSEQGTDTQYF. The CDR3, as DNA: TGCGCCAGCAGTGAACAGGGGACAGATACGCAGTATTTT.

The chain is built from TRBV5-1 and TRBJ1-4, with TRBD1 as a possible D gene (6 bases). Per germline, CDR1 SGHRS and CDR2 YFSETQ. The CDR3 spans 14 residues. V was clipped by 4 bases and J by 5 bases, with 12 bases between them. For the CDR3, the DNA is TGCGCCAGCAGCGAAGGACAGTCGAATGAAAAACTGTTTTTT. Translating it yields CASSEGQSNEKLFF.

The rearrangement uses TRBV28 and TRBJ1-2, with D unclear. The CDR3 extends over 11 amino acids. V lost 10 bases, J lost 6 bases, and 12 bases lay in between. Per the germline V gene, CDR1 is MDHEN and CDR2 is SYDVKM. Here the CDR3 DNA reads TGTGCCACCAGGTGGAGAAATGGCTACACCTTC. Protein sequence: CATRWRNGYTF.

The chain combines TRBV5-1 with TRBJ1-1; D is ambiguous. Germline V CDR1 and CDR2: SGHRS, YFSETQ. V was cut by 1 base and J by 0 bases, with 10 bases left in between. This CDR3 has 15 amino acids. The CDR3 region has the DNA TGCGCCAGCAGCTTGCAGGCTACCTTGAACACTGAAGCTTTCTTT. Encoded protein: CASSLQATLNTEAFF.

The chain joins TRBV19 to TRBJ2-3; no reliable D call. The ends were cut back, 5 bases at V and 5 bases at J, with 5 bases in the middle. The V gene's germline CDR1 is LNHDA and CDR2 SQIVND (reference sequence). CDR3 length: 11 amino acids. CDR3 nucleotides: TGTGCCAGTAGTCCGGGAGATACGCAGTATTTT. It translates to CASSPGDTQYF.

V is TRBV7-2 and J is TRBJ1-3; D unclear. The germline V and J ends were trimmed by 5 bases and 4 bases, with 3 bases remaining between them. CDR3 length: 11 residues. The germline gives CDR1 SGHTA, CDR2 FQGNSA. This CDR3 is CASSPGNTIYF. In DNA, the CDR3 is TGTGCCAGCAGCCCAGGAAACACCATATATTTT.

The rearrangement uses TRBV5-8 and TRBJ1-1; D call uncertain. The CDR3 loop spans 13 amino acids. Germline loops: CDR1 SGHTS, CDR2 YDEGEE. Trimming took 0 bases from V and 1 from J, leaving 4 bases between them. The CDR3 protein is CASSLDQNTEAFF. CDR3 coding DNA: TGTGCCAGCAGCTTGGATCAGAACACTGAAGCTTTCTTT.